The source of this TCR beta chain is a study of CD8 T cells in Susac syndrome. Study context: Blood was drawn from patients with Susac syndrome. At that point, they were therapy-naive, on corticosteroids, or on intravenous immunoglobulin alone.

The CDR3 contains 16 residues. The V gene lost 5 bases and the J gene lost 4 bases, with 18 bases spanning the gap. CDR1 is SEHNR, CDR2 FQNEAQ, per germline (reference sequence). RNA in amounts of about 0.5 to 1 ug was reverse transcribed with random hexamers. TCRdb independently ran MiXCR on the immunoSEQ multiplex PCR reads; one entry per CDR3 protein. Among fewer than 85,000 distinct CDR3 sequences listed, 94% were seen once. V gene TRBV7-9 combines with J gene TRBJ2-1, with D maybe TRBD1 (5 bases). Input material: CD8+ T cells from PBMCs. The clonotype comes from a human donor with Susac syndrome. CDR3: CASSIDSPVLYNEQFF. Written as DNA, the CDR3 is TGTGCCAGCAGCATTGACAGCCCCGTTCTATACAATGAGCAGTTCTTC.